This record looks at one T cell receptor (beta chain) sequence and its context. The data originate from a study of blood T cell repertoires in COVID-19. Study background: From T cells, B-cell-depleted T cells, or PBMCs came the material, which was cDNA or gDNA.

Methods used by the authors: Counts of nucleated cells, estimated from reference gene primer amplification, were obtained. Libraries were prepared by immunoSEQ multiplex PCR; TCRdb keeps only in-frame clonotypes and omits some of them. The V and J calls and the clone size are those of that table, but D and trimming were determined from the DNA. The sample records 100,000 to 150,000 clones, about 81% being singletons. The CDR3 length is 15 residues. V lost 5 bases and J lost 1, with 12 bases in between. In germline, CDR1 is SGHTA, CDR2 FQGNSA. Enrolled during active infection, Seattle patients were then followed longitudinally.

The chain combines TRBV7-2 with TRBJ1-5, with D possibly being TRBD1 (6 bases). Sequencing input: peripheral blood. This TCR came from a man under 40 with COVID-19, enrolled during active disease. This CDR3 is CASSQGYRSNQPQHF. The CDR3 nucleotides read TGTGCCAGCAGCCAGGGGTATAGGAGCAATCAGCCCCAGCATTTT.